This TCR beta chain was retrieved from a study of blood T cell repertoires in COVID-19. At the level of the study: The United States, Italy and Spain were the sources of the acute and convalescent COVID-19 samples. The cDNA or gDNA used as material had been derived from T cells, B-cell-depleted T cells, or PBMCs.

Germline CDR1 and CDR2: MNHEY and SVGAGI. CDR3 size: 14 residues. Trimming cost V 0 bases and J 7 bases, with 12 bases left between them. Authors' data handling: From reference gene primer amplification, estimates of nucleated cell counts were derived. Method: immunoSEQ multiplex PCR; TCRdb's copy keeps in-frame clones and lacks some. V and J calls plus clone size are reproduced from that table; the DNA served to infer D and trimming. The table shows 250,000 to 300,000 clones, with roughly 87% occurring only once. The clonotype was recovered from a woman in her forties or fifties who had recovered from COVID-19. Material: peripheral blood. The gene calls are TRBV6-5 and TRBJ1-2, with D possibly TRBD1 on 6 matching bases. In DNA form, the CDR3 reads TGTGCCAGCAGTTACTCACAGGGAATGTTTGGCTACACCTTC. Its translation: CASSYSQGMFGYTF.